This T cell receptor beta chain was observed in a study of OX40 agonist ivuxolimab in advanced cancers. Overall study context: Among those enrolled, mean age was about 63 years (range about 23 to 79) and about 79% were male. Study-wide results and caveats: CD4+ and CD8+ blood T cells expanded clonally by week 6 at 0.1 to 3.0 mg/kg. Partial responders treated at 0.1-3.0 mg/kg exhibited clonal expansion among the lowest measured.

Remarks on this clone: Its antigen remains unknown.

This table comes from immunoSEQ multiplex PCR, and its TCRdb copy is limited to in-frame clones, with some not included. The repertoire holds about 72,000 clones, with under 95% as singletons. The CDR3 contains 15 residues. Trimming shortened V by 0 bases and J by 5 bases, and 13 bases separated the two germline ends. The germline V gene has CDR1 LGHNA and CDR2 YSLEER. A history of autoimmune disease or systemic immunosuppression excluded patients. The chain uses TRBV4-3 and TRBJ1-1, with D possibly being TRBD1 (6 bases). The source material was CD4+ or CD8+ T cells sorted from blood, sampled in a trial of the OX40 agonist ivuxolimab. This TCR was recovered from an adult with an advanced solid tumor such as melanoma, head and neck, liver or kidney cancer. CDR3 protein: CASSQEARGGTEAFF. The CDR3 coding sequence is TGCGCCAGCAGCCAAGAGGCCAGGGGAGGAACTGAAGCTTTCTTT.